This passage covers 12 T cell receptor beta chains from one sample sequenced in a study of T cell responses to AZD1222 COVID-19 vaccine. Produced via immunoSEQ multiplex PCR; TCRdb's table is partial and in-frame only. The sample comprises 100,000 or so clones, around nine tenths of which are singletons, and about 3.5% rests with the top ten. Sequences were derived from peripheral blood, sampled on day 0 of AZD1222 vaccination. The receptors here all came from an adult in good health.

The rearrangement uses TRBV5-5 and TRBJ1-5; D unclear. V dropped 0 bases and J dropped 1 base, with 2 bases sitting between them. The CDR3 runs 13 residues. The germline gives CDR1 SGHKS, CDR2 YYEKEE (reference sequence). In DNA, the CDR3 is TGTGCCAGCAGCTTGGACAGCAATCAGCCCCAGCATTTT. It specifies CASSLDSNQPQHF.

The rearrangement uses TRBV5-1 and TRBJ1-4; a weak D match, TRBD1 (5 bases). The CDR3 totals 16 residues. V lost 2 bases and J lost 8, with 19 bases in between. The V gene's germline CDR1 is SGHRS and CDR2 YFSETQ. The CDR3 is CASSFTAVRQLEKLFF. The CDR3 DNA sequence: TGCGCCAGCAGCTTCACCGCCGTGCGACAGTTGGAAAAACTGTTTTTT.

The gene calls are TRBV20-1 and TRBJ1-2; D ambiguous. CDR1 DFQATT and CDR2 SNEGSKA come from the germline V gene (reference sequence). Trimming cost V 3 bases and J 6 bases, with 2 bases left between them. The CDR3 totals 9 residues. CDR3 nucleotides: TGCAGTGCTAGTCATGGCTACACCTTC. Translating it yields CSASHGYTF.

This CDR3 is CASRSRGVGELFF. The CDR3 nucleotides are TGTGCCAGCAGGTCACGGGGCGTCGGGGAGCTGTTTTTT. The chain is built from TRBV7-9 and TRBJ2-2, with D perhaps matching TRBD1 or TRBD2 (5 bases each). In germline, CDR1 is SEHNR, CDR2 FQNEAQ (reference sequence). V shed 6 bases and J shed 7 bases, with 12 bases lying between them. CDR3 length equals 13 residues.

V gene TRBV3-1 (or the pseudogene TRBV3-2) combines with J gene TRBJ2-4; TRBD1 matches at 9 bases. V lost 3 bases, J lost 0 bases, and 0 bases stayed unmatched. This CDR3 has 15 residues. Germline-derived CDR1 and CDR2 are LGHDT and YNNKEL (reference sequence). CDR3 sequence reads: CASSQGQGAKNIQYF. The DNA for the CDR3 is TGTGCCAGCAGCCAGGGACAGGGAGCCAAAAACATTCAGTACTTC.

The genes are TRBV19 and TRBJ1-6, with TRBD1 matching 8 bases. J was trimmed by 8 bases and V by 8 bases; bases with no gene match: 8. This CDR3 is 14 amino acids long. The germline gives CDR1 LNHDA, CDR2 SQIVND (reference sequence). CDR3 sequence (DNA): TGTGCCAGTCGTGGGACAGGTTCTCATTCACCCCTCCACTTT. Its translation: CASRGTGSHSPLHF. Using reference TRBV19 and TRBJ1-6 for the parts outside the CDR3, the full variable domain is DGGITQSPKYLFRKEGQNVTLSCEQNLNHDAMYWYRQDPGQGLRLIYYSQIVNDFQKGDIAEGYSVSREKKESFPLTVTSAQKNPTAFYLCASRGTGSHSPLHFGNGTRLTVT.

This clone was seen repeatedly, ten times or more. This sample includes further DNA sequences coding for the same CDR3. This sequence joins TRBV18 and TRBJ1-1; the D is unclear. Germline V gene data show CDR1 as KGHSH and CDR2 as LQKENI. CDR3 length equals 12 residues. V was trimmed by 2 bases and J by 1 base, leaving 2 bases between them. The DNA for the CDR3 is TGTGCCAGCTCACCAACGAACACTGAAGCTTTCTTT. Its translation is CASSPTNTEAFF.

The CDR3 DNA follows: TGTGCCAGCAGTTACATGGCGGGGGCCCTGGATGGCTACACCTTC. Protein sequence: CASSYMAGALDGYTF. V usage is TRBV6-2 or TRBV6-3 and J usage is TRBJ1-2, with D maybe TRBD1 (6 bases). The V and J ends lost 2 bases and 6 bases respectively, with 16 bases between them. The CDR3 contains 15 residues. Germline CDR1 MNHEY, CDR2 SVGEGT.

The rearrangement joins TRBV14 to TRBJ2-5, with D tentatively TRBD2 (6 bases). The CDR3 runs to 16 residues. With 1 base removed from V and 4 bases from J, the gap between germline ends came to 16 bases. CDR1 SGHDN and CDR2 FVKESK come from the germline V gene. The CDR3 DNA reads TGTGCCAGCAGCCAAGGACTAGTGGCGGGTGGAGAGACCCAGTACTTC. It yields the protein CASSQGLVAGGETQYF.

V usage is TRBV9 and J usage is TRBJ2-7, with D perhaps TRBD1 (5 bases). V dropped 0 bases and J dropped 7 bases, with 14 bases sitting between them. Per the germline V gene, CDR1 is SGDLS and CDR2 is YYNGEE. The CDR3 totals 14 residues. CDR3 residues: CASSVDQGGREQYF. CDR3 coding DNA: TGTGCCAGCAGCGTAGACCAGGGTGGACGGGAGCAGTACTTC.

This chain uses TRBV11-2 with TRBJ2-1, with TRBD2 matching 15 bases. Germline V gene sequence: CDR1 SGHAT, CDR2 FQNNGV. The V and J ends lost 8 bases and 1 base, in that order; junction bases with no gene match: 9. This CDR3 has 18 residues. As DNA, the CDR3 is TGTGCCAGCCTCGGACTAGCGGGGGGGCAAGTATCCTACAATGAGCAGTTCTTC. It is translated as CASLGLAGGQVSYNEQFF.

CDR3 protein: CASSQDGRWSWETQYF. The CDR3 DNA is TGTGCCAGCAGCCAAGATGGCAGGTGGTCCTGGGAGACCCAGTACTTC. The J gene is TRBJ2-5, the V gene TRBV4-2; D remains unclear. The V end was cut by 0 bases, the J end by 5 bases, with 16 bases between. The CDR3 sequence is 16 residues long. CDR1 and CDR2 from the germline V gene are LGHNA and YNFKEQ.